This T cell receptor (beta chain) was documented in a study of shared clonotypes between healthy human individuals. Unmatched junction bases numbered 7, after V lost 6 bases and J lost 7 bases. The CDR3 has 15 amino acids. Germline loops: CDR1 PRHDT, CDR2 FYEKMQ (reference sequence). Regarding the study as a whole: Generation probabilities of non-shared clonotypes were lower (relative to those shared by all four donors).

Generated by immunoSEQ multiplex PCR, the TCRdb table keeps only in-frame clones and is missing some. The sample holds approximately 100,000 clones; roughly 66% are singletons and the top ten take approximately 25%. This clone has ten or more counts. No antigen is known for it. Sequenced: memory CD8+ T cells sorted from blood. As to subset: CD45RO+ cells pooled with CCR7-negative TemRA cells. The chain couples TRBV13 to TRBJ2-1; 12 bases line up with TRBD2. The TCR was taken from a woman in her thirties in good health. This CDR3 reads CASSLTSGSINEQFF. In DNA form, the CDR3 reads TGTGCCAGCAGTCTGACTAGCGGGAGTATAAATGAGCAGTTCTTC.